The source of this T cell receptor beta chain is a study of cytomegalovirus exposure and HLA in healthy donors. Whole-study context: Around 77 million unique TCRs from HLA-typed donors made up an early data release.

Study-level findings and limits: Versus the approximately 700-donor mean, an Asian-associated ancestry cluster reportedly showed fewer N-insertions in a later analysis.

PCR was performed using 60 Vbeta and 13 Jbeta primers. The protocol was immunoSEQ multiplex PCR, while the TCRdb copy is restricted to in-frame clones and leaves out a portion. The sample consists of 180,000 or so clones, approximately 86% of them appearing once. CDR1 is SGHAT and CDR2 is FQNNGV in the germline V gene. The CDR3 is made up of 15 amino acids. Trimming removed 1 base from V and 8 bases from J; junction bases left unmatched: 3. Of note for this clone: Antigen: not known.

Donors were nominally healthy when sampled, though unrecorded immune exposures were likely. This TCR derives from a young woman in good health and CMV-seronegative. Sequencing was performed on PBMCs. This rearrangement joins TRBV11-2 to TRBJ2-1; 12 nucleotides line up with TRBD2. CDR3 in amino acids: CASSLALAGGYEQFF. The CDR3 DNA sequence: TGTGCCAGCAGCTTAGCACTAGCGGGAGGTTATGAGCAGTTCTTC. Variable domain in full (rest from reference TRBV11-2 and TRBJ2-1): EAGVAQSPRYKIIEKRQSVAFWCNPISGHATLYWYQQILGQGPKLLIQFQNNGVVDDSQLPKDRFSAERLKGVDSTLKIQPAKLEDSAVYLCASSLALAGGYEQFFGPGTRLTVL.